Listed below are T cell receptor beta chains from one sample, sequenced in a study of T cell responses to AZD1222 COVID-19 vaccine. Sequencing was performed with immunoSEQ multiplex PCR; in TCRdb, only in-frame clones are kept and a portion is missing. Here the sample spans roughly 120,000 clones, 70% to 90% being singletons. The material was peripheral blood, obtained on day 0 of AZD1222 vaccination. These receptors all stem from an adult in good health. Both conserved end residues are part of each CDR3. The D gene is left open where the match is weak. Clone sizes are given selectively: once, few, many, or a class where the clone is expanded.

>NA|NA|TRBV29-1|TRBJ2-7
CSVLRSYEQYF
TGCAGCGTTTTAAGGTCCTACGAGCAGTACTTC
>NA|TRBD1|TRBV2|TRBJ1-1
CASSESRTGTVGTEAFF
TGTGCCAGCAGTGAATCCCGGACAGGGACGGTTGGCACTGAAGCTTTCTTT
>NA|NA|TRBV10-3|TRBJ1-4
CATAAGEKLFF
TGTGCCACGGCCGCGGGGGAGAAACTGTTTTTT
>few|NA|TRBV20-1|TRBJ1-1
CSARGTEAFF
TGCAGTGCCAGGGGCACTGAAGCTTTCTTT
>NA|NA|TRBV5-4|TRBJ1-3
CASSWELVGTIYF
TGTGCCAGCAGCTGGGAATTGGTGGGGACCATATATTTT
>NA|NA|TRBV2|TRBJ2-2
CASSVRIGATGGELFF
TGTGCCAGCAGTGTTAGAATTGGGGCGACCGGGGGGGAGCTGTTTTTT
>NA|TRBD1|TRBV5-1|TRBJ1-2
CASSSAGGGYGYTF
TGCGCCAGCAGCTCAGCAGGGGGCGGCTATGGCTACACCTTC
>NA|NA|TRBV6-5|TRBJ2-7
CASSREGSTYEQYF
TGTGCCAGCAGTAGAGAGGGGTCTACCTACGAGCAGTACTTC
>NA|TRBD2|TRBV5-4|TRBJ2-3
CASSPGLAGATDTQYF
TGTGCCAGCAGCCCCGGACTAGCGGGAGCCACAGATACGCAGTATTTT
>NA|NA|TRBV2|TRBJ1-3
CASSEGPDGAQEDTIYF
TGTGCCAGCAGTGAGGGACCGGACGGAGCACAAGAGGACACCATATATTTT
>NA|NA|TRBV28|TRBJ1-1
CASSLSGGRTEAFF
TGTGCCAGCAGTTTATCCGGGGGGCGAACTGAAGCTTTCTTT
>NA|NA|TRBV6-5|TRBJ1-5
CASSYDRFNQPQHF
TGTGCCAGCAGTTACGACAGATTTAATCAGCCCCAGCATTTT
>NA|NA|TRBV6-6|TRBJ1-6
CASTMRLLDSPLHF
TGTGCCAGCACCATGCGGCTCTTAGATTCACCCCTCCACTTT
>NA|NA|TRBV7-8|TRBJ1-5
CASRGAGYQPQHF
TGTGCCAGCCGTGGGGCCGGCTATCAGCCCCAGCATTTT
>NA|NA|TRBV7-3|TRBJ1-1
CASSSTTNTEAFF
TGTGCCAGCAGCTCCACAACTAACACTGAAGCTTTCTTT
>NA|NA|TRBV19|TRBJ2-3
CASSPRAAGQRNTQYF
TGTGCCAGTAGCCCCCGGGCAGCGGGACAGAGAAATACGCAGTATTTT
>once|NA|TRBV7-9|TRBJ2-6
CASYGSSYHAGANVLTF
TGTGCCTCCTATGGATCCAGCTACCATGCCGGGGCCAACGTCCTGACTTTC
>NA|TRBD1|TRBV25-1|TRBJ1-5
CASSASGTGGNQPQHF
TGTGCCAGCAGTGCCTCCGGGACAGGGGGCAATCAGCCCCAGCATTTT
>NA|NA|TRBV7-9|TRBJ2-7
CASSQASRYEQYF
TGTGCCAGCAGCCAAGCCTCCCGCTACGAGCAGTACTTC
>NA|NA|TRBV7-2|TRBJ1-4
CASSSRIGDEKLFF
TGTGCCAGCAGCTCGAGGATTGGGGATGAAAAACTGTTTTTT
>NA|TRBD1|TRBV7-2|TRBJ1-6
CASSLTGVNSPLHF
TGTGCCAGCAGCTTAACAGGGGTCAATTCACCCCTCCACTTT
>NA|NA|TRBV18|TRBJ2-6
CASSPLALQSLGANVLTF
TGTGCCAGCTCACCGCTTGCCCTACAGTCCCTTGGGGCCAACGTCCTGACTTTC
>once|NA|TRBV11-3|TRBJ2-1
CASSLVQGGEQFF
TGTGCCAGCAGCTTAGTTCAGGGAGGTGAGCAGTTCTTC
>NA|TRBD1|TRBV7-2|TRBJ1-2
CASSLQGAYGYTF
TGTGCCAGCAGCTTGCAGGGGGCCTATGGCTACACCTTC
>once|NA|TRBV6-6|TRBJ1-1
CASSYSDLLWAFF
TGTGCCAGCAGTTACAGTGACCTCTTGTGGGCTTTCTTT
>once|NA|TRBV5-5|TRBJ1-4
CASSQEWDVEKLFF
TGTGCCAGCAGTCAAGAATGGGACGTTGAAAAACTGTTTTTT
>NA|NA|TRBV5-1|TRBJ1-5
CASSQPHTGRVQPQHF
TGCGCCAGCAGCCAACCCCACACAGGGCGGGTTCAGCCCCAGCATTTT
>NA|NA|TRBV7-3|TRBJ2-2
CASSSRDSGELFF
TGTGCCAGCAGCTCTAGGGACTCCGGGGAGCTGTTTTTT
>NA|NA|TRBV7-9|TRBJ1-1
CASSFGMNTEAFF
TGTGCCAGCAGCTTTGGGATGAACACTGAAGCTTTCTTT
>NA|TRBD1|TRBV5-4|TRBJ2-2
CASSLVPGQGRNGELFF
TGTGCCAGCAGCTTGGTACCGGGACAGGGACGAAACGGGGAGCTGTTTTTT
>once|NA|TRBV6-5|TRBJ2-2
CAINANQRLFF
TGTGCCATCAACGCCAACCAGAGGCTGTTTTTT
>NA|TRBD2|TRBV5-4|TRBJ2-1
CASNPSRTSGRNNEQFF
TGTGCCAGCAATCCCTCTCGGACTAGCGGGAGAAACAATGAGCAGTTCTTC
>NA|NA|TRBV29-1|TRBJ1-2
CSVGWGKDGYTF
TGCAGCGTGGGATGGGGTAAGGATGGCTACACCTTC
>NA|NA|TRBV5-1|TRBJ1-5
CASSLGLANQPQHF
TGCGCCAGCAGCTTGGGGCTGGCTAATCAGCCCCAGCATTTT
>NA|TRBD1|TRBV10-3|TRBJ2-2
CAISLGPGGHANTGELFF
TGTGCCATCAGCCTAGGCCCAGGGGGTCACGCGAACACCGGGGAGCTGTTTTTT
>NA|NA|TRBV30|TRBJ1-1
CAWSYGQNTEAFF
TGTGCCTGGAGTTATGGACAGAACACTGAAGCTTTCTTT
>NA|NA|TRBV14|TRBJ2-4
CASSDLGAKNIQYF
TGTGCCAGCAGCGACTTAGGGGCCAAAAACATTCAGTACTTC
>NA|NA|TRBV30|TRBJ1-1
CAWSGRINTEAFF
TGTGCCTGGTCAGGACGGATAAACACTGAAGCTTTCTTT
>NA|TRBD1|TRBV19|TRBJ2-6
CASSKGQGANVLTF
TGTGCCAGTAGTAAGGGACAGGGTGCCAACGTCCTGACTTTC
>NA|NA|TRBV7-2|TRBJ1-6
CASSLVQGWNSPLHF
TGTGCCAGCAGCTTAGTCCAGGGATGGAATTCACCCCTCCACTTT
>NA|NA|TRBV30|TRBJ2-1
CAWKGGISYNEQFF
TGTGCCTGGAAGGGCGGGATCTCCTACAATGAGCAGTTCTTC
>once|NA|TRBV7-2|TRBJ1-2
CASSLITGTSNYGYTF
TGTGCCAGCAGCCTCATAACCGGGACATCAAACTATGGCTACACCTTC
>NA|NA|TRBV29-1|TRBJ2-7
CSVQTVRGYEQYF
TGCAGCGTCCAGACAGTTAGGGGCTACGAGCAGTACTTC
>NA|NA|TRBV7-8|TRBJ1-1
CASSLSGDTEAFF
TGTGCCAGCAGCTTATCAGGGGACACTGAAGCTTTCTTT
>NA|NA|TRBV27|TRBJ1-5
CASSLGSNQPQHF
TGTGCCAGCAGTTTAGGCAGCAATCAGCCCCAGCATTTT
>NA|TRBD2|TRBV7-9|TRBJ2-1
CASSPSGGLPYNEQFF
TGTGCCAGCAGCCCCAGCGGGGGTCTTCCCTACAATGAGCAGTTCTTC
>NA|TRBD2|TRBV25-1|TRBJ2-3
CASSEAGGEGDTQYF
TGTGCCAGCAGTGAGGCCGGGGGGGAGGGAGATACGCAGTATTTT
>NA|NA|TRBV6-5|TRBJ1-1
CASSSQANTEAFF
TGTGCCAGCAGTTCTCAGGCCAACACTGAAGCTTTCTTT